The rows below give T cell receptor beta chains drawn from one sample of a study of blood T cell repertoires in COVID-19. The method was immunoSEQ multiplex PCR; TCRdb's version includes in-frame clones alone and lacks a portion of them. The sample carries 650,000 to 800,000 clones, 85% to 90% recorded once. Sequences were obtained from peripheral blood. Receptors were obtained from a young woman with acute or convalescent COVID-19. Each CDR3 is given with its conserved first and last residue. A D gene is named only where the DNA matches it firmly. Where a row states a size, it is once, few, many or the class of an expanded clone; other rows omit it.

j_gene: TRBJ1-1; v_gene: TRBV5-1; d_gene: TRBD1; abundance: .; CDR3nt: TGCGCCAGCAGCCTGGGGGCCGGGACAGTGCCAAAAGCTTTCTTT; CDR3aa: CASSLGAGTVPKAFF
j_gene: TRBJ1-2; v_gene: TRBV12-3/TRBV12-4; d_gene: .; abundance: .; CDR3nt: TGTGCCAGCAGTTTTTATCTTAGTGGCTACACCTTC; CDR3aa: CASSFYLSGYTF
j_gene: TRBJ2-3; v_gene: TRBV29-1; d_gene: TRBD2; abundance: .; CDR3nt: TGCAGCGTTGAAGAACGGGCGGGGGGAATCACAGATACGCAGTATTTT; CDR3aa: CSVEERAGGITDTQYF
j_gene: TRBJ1-6; v_gene: TRBV2; d_gene: .; abundance: .; CDR3nt: TGTGCCAGCAGGATCTCAGGGGTCGATAATTCACCCCTCCACTTT; CDR3aa: CASRISGVDNSPLHF
j_gene: TRBJ1-6; v_gene: TRBV27; d_gene: TRBD1; abundance: .; CDR3nt: TGTGCCAGCAGTTTGGGGACAGGGCATAATTCACCCCTCCACTTT; CDR3aa: CASSLGTGHNSPLHF
j_gene: TRBJ2-2; v_gene: TRBV5-5; d_gene: .; abundance: once; CDR3nt: TGTGCCAGCAGCCAGATAGGGGGATCAGGCGGGGAGCTGTTTTTT; CDR3aa: CASSQIGGSGGELFF
j_gene: TRBJ1-2; v_gene: TRBV29-1; d_gene: TRBD1; abundance: .; CDR3nt: TGCAGCGTTTATGGGACAGGGAAGAACTATGGCTACACCTTC; CDR3aa: CSVYGTGKNYGYTF
j_gene: TRBJ2-2; v_gene: TRBV12-3/TRBV12-4; d_gene: .; abundance: .; CDR3nt: TGTGCCACCCGGGGGACGAACACCGGGGAGCTGTTTTTT; CDR3aa: CATRGTNTGELFF
j_gene: TRBJ1-2; v_gene: TRBV24-1; d_gene: .; abundance: .; CDR3nt: TGTGCCACCAGTGACCGTTCCCAGGGGGGCTACACCTTC; CDR3aa: CATSDRSQGGYTF
j_gene: TRBJ2-2; v_gene: TRBV24-1; d_gene: TRBD1; abundance: .; CDR3nt: TGTGCCACCAGTAGACAGGGATCGGACACCGGGGAGCTGTTTTTT; CDR3aa: CATSRQGSDTGELFF
j_gene: TRBJ1-6; v_gene: TRBV14; d_gene: .; abundance: .; CDR3nt: TGTGCCAGCAGCCAAGATTTAACAGCCAATAATTCACCCCTCCACTTT; CDR3aa: CASSQDLTANNSPLHF
j_gene: TRBJ1-1; v_gene: TRBV18; d_gene: TRBD1; abundance: .; CDR3nt: TGTGCCAGCTCCCCTTTAGGGGCCGGACAGGCCCGGGGGACTGAAGCTTTCTTT; CDR3aa: CASSPLGAGQARGTEAFF
j_gene: TRBJ1-6; v_gene: TRBV19; d_gene: TRBD1; abundance: once; CDR3nt: TGTGCCAGTAGTAAACAGGGGGATGGTTCACCCCTCCACTTT; CDR3aa: CASSKQGDGSPLHF
j_gene: TRBJ2-7; v_gene: TRBV5-1; d_gene: .; abundance: .; CDR3nt: TGCGCCAGCAGGAGATCCTACGAGCAGTACTTC; CDR3aa: CASRRSYEQYF
j_gene: TRBJ1-2; v_gene: TRBV5-1; d_gene: TRBD1; abundance: .; CDR3nt: TGCGCCAGCGGCCAATCCGACAGGGTCAATAGGGGAGGCTACACCTTC; CDR3aa: CASGQSDRVNRGGYTF
j_gene: TRBJ1-5; v_gene: TRBV6-2/TRBV6-3; d_gene: .; abundance: .; CDR3nt: TGTGCCAGCAGTCATCTCCCGGCCAGGGGACGGAATCAGCCCCAGCATTTT; CDR3aa: CASSHLPARGRNQPQHF
j_gene: TRBJ2-4; v_gene: TRBV6-6; d_gene: TRBD1; abundance: .; CDR3nt: TGTGCCAGCAGTCTCGGGACAGGACGAACAATAGCCAAAAACATTCAGTACTTC; CDR3aa: CASSLGTGRTIAKNIQYF
j_gene: TRBJ2-7; v_gene: TRBV5-6; d_gene: .; abundance: .; CDR3nt: TGTGCCAGCAGCTATTCCGGGACATTCAGTCGAATTTCCTACGAGCAGTACTTC; CDR3aa: CASSYSGTFSRISYEQYF
j_gene: TRBJ2-7; v_gene: TRBV7-9; d_gene: TRBD2; abundance: .; CDR3nt: TGTGCCAGCAGCACAGCTAGCGGTTCCTACGAGCAGTACTTC; CDR3aa: CASSTASGSYEQYF
j_gene: TRBJ2-2; v_gene: TRBV9; d_gene: .; abundance: .; CDR3nt: TGTGCCAGCAGCGCAACAGGTACCGGGGAGCTGTTTTTT; CDR3aa: CASSATGTGELFF
j_gene: TRBJ2-7; v_gene: TRBV7-2; d_gene: TRBD2; abundance: .; CDR3nt: TGTGCCAGCCGTCCCCGGCCAGCGGGGGGGCGGTACGAGCAGTACTTC; CDR3aa: CASRPRPAGGRYEQYF
j_gene: TRBJ2-7; v_gene: TRBV7-8; d_gene: .; abundance: .; CDR3nt: TGTGCCAGCAGCTTATCAGTCCTCTACGAGCAGTACTTC; CDR3aa: CASSLSVLYEQYF
j_gene: TRBJ1-2; v_gene: TRBV19; d_gene: .; abundance: .; CDR3nt: TGTGCCAGTAGGAGGGAGCTCTATGGCTACACCTTC; CDR3aa: CASRRELYGYTF
j_gene: TRBJ2-2; v_gene: TRBV6-5; d_gene: .; abundance: .; CDR3nt: TGTGCCAGCAGCGGTATCACCGGGGAGCTGTTTTTT; CDR3aa: CASSGITGELFF
j_gene: TRBJ1-2; v_gene: TRBV24-1; d_gene: .; abundance: .; CDR3nt: TGTGCCACCAGTGATCACCGGGCGAGGGGGGGCTACACCTTC; CDR3aa: CATSDHRARGGYTF
j_gene: TRBJ2-7; v_gene: TRBV15; d_gene: TRBD1; abundance: .; CDR3nt: TGTGCCACCACAGGGGGCTCCTACGAGCAGTACTTC; CDR3aa: CATTGGSYEQYF
j_gene: TRBJ1-2; v_gene: TRBV2; d_gene: TRBD1; abundance: .; CDR3nt: TGTGCCAACCGGGACAGGGGTGGTGGCTACACCTTC; CDR3aa: CANRDRGGGYTF
j_gene: TRBJ1-3; v_gene: TRBV7-9; d_gene: .; abundance: .; CDR3nt: TGTGCCAGCCTTACCCAGGGCCCTCTTGTTGGAAACACCATATATTTT; CDR3aa: CASLTQGPLVGNTIYF
j_gene: TRBJ2-1; v_gene: TRBV14; d_gene: .; abundance: .; CDR3nt: TGTGCCAGCAGCCATCGCGCTAGCACGAGCTCCTACAATGAGCAGTTCTTC; CDR3aa: CASSHRASTSSYNEQFF
j_gene: TRBJ1-1; v_gene: TRBV25-1; d_gene: TRBD1; abundance: once; CDR3nt: TGTGCCAGCAGCAAAGAAGGGGGCAGGACTGAAGCTTTCTTT; CDR3aa: CASSKEGGRTEAFF
j_gene: TRBJ1-2; v_gene: TRBV7-9; d_gene: .; abundance: .; CDR3nt: TGTGCCAGCAGCTTAGGGACAAACTATGGCTACACCTTC; CDR3aa: CASSLGTNYGYTF
j_gene: TRBJ1-5; v_gene: TRBV29-1; d_gene: .; abundance: .; CDR3nt: TGCAGCGTTCAAGTGGGCGGGAGCAATCAGCCCCAGCATTTT; CDR3aa: CSVQVGGSNQPQHF
j_gene: TRBJ1-2; v_gene: TRBV6-5; d_gene: .; abundance: .; CDR3nt: TGTGCCAGCAGTACAGGTGGATATGGCTACACCTTC; CDR3aa: CASSTGGYGYTF
j_gene: TRBJ2-1; v_gene: TRBV3-1/TRBV3-2; d_gene: .; abundance: .; CDR3nt: TGTGCCAGCAGCCAAAGGGGGGGGGTCAAGGACAATGAGCAGTTCTTC; CDR3aa: CASSQRGGVKDNEQFF
j_gene: TRBJ2-1; v_gene: TRBV7-9; d_gene: TRBD1; abundance: .; CDR3nt: TGTGCCAGCAGCTTAGCGAAACAGGGGGGCTACAATGAGCAGTTCTTC; CDR3aa: CASSLAKQGGYNEQFF
j_gene: TRBJ2-2; v_gene: TRBV18; d_gene: .; abundance: .; CDR3nt: TGTGCCAGCTCACCTGACTATATGAACACCGGGGAGCTGTTTTTT; CDR3aa: CASSPDYMNTGELFF
j_gene: TRBJ2-7; v_gene: TRBV9; d_gene: .; abundance: .; CDR3nt: TGTGCCAGCAGCGAAGACCATACACAGGCAGGGCAGTACTTC; CDR3aa: CASSEDHTQAGQYF
j_gene: TRBJ1-3; v_gene: TRBV7-2; d_gene: .; abundance: .; CDR3nt: TGTGCCAGCAGCTTAGCGGGAGGGTCTGGAAACACCATATATTTT; CDR3aa: CASSLAGGSGNTIYF
j_gene: TRBJ1-2; v_gene: TRBV6-2/TRBV6-3; d_gene: TRBD1; abundance: .; CDR3nt: TGTGCCAGCAGTTCCCCTGACAGGGCTAACTATGGCTACACCTTC; CDR3aa: CASSSPDRANYGYTF
j_gene: TRBJ1-1; v_gene: TRBV25-1; d_gene: .; abundance: .; CDR3nt: TGTGCCAGCAGTGAATACTTACAGGGTCGGAACACTGAAGCTTTCTTT; CDR3aa: CASSEYLQGRNTEAFF